The rows below give T cell receptor beta chains drawn from one sample of a study of blood T cell repertoires in COVID-19. Generated by immunoSEQ multiplex PCR, the TCRdb table keeps only in-frame clones and is missing some. The top ten clones hold approximately 4.2% of a sample with 90,000 to 150,000 clones, around 80% of them seen once. Sequences were obtained from peripheral blood. These receptors came from a woman older than 75 with acute or convalescent COVID-19. The CDR3 runs from the conserved cysteine through the conserved F or W. Each record gives: J gene, clone size, V gene, D gene, CDR3 protein, CDR3 DNA. D genes are given only for firm matches. Clone size is shown for a subset of rows, as once, few, many or a class of expanded clone.

J: TRBJ1-3
size: -
V: TRBV5-4
D: -
CDR3: CASSLDSYSGNTIYF
DNA: TGTGCCAGCAGCTTGGACAGCTACTCTGGAAACACCATATATTTT

J: TRBJ2-1
size: -
V: TRBV7-2
D: -
CDR3: CASSLVGVNPTNEQFF
DNA: TGTGCCAGCAGCTTAGTCGGGGTCAATCCCACCAATGAGCAGTTCTTC

J: TRBJ2-2
size: -
V: TRBV10-2
D: -
CDR3: CASSEVGRSGGFTGELFF
DNA: TGCGCCAGCAGTGAGGTCGGGCGGTCAGGGGGGTTCACCGGGGAGCTGTTTTTT

J: TRBJ2-7
size: -
V: TRBV28
D: TRBD1
CDR3: CASTDRQGAHYEQYF
DNA: TGTGCCAGCACCGATCGACAGGGGGCTCATTACGAGCAGTACTTC

J: TRBJ1-1
size: once
V: TRBV6-5
D: -
CDR3: CASNYNRDLNTEAFF
DNA: TGTGCCAGCAATTATAACAGGGACCTGAACACTGAAGCTTTCTTT

J: TRBJ2-2
size: -
V: TRBV5-1
D: -
CDR3: CASSYSGTGELFF
DNA: TGCGCCAGCAGCTATAGCGGTACCGGGGAGCTGTTTTTT

J: TRBJ1-6
size: -
V: TRBV5-5
D: TRBD1
CDR3: CASSPRGGDYNSPLHF
DNA: TGTGCCAGCAGCCCCCGAGGGGGCGACTATAATTCACCCCTCCACTTT

J: TRBJ1-1
size: -
V: TRBV19
D: -
CDR3: CASSMHISGEAFF
DNA: TGTGCCAGTAGTATGCATATATCGGGTGAAGCTTTCTTT

J: TRBJ2-1
size: -
V: TRBV2
D: -
CDR3: CASRVTGLDEQFF
DNA: TGTGCCAGCAGGGTGACAGGTCTAGATGAGCAGTTCTTC

J: TRBJ2-7
size: -
V: TRBV5-8
D: TRBD1
CDR3: CASTPLGTDRSYEQYF
DNA: TGTGCCAGCACACCTCTCGGGACAGACAGATCCTACGAGCAGTACTTC

J: TRBJ2-7
size: -
V: TRBV19
D: TRBD1
CDR3: CASSRPGQGSVEQYF
DNA: TGTGCCAGTAGTAGGCCGGGACAGGGTTCCGTCGAGCAGTACTTC

J: TRBJ2-1
size: -
V: TRBV18
D: TRBD1
CDR3: CASSPRTGKNEQFF
DNA: TGTGCCAGCTCACCCCGGACAGGGAAGAATGAGCAGTTCTTC

J: TRBJ2-7
size: few
V: TRBV28
D: -
CDR3: CASSSPSVPYEQYF
DNA: TGTGCCAGCAGTTCCCCTAGCGTCCCCTACGAGCAGTACTTC

J: TRBJ1-5
size: -
V: TRBV2
D: -
CDR3: CASSGGRNQPQHF
DNA: TGTGCCAGCAGCGGGGGTAGAAATCAGCCCCAGCATTTT

J: TRBJ1-1
size: -
V: TRBV4-1
D: TRBD1
CDR3: CASSPGPGGLRAEAFF
DNA: TGCGCCAGCAGCCCAGGACCAGGGGGCTTAAGGGCTGAAGCTTTCTTT

J: TRBJ2-4
size: -
V: TRBV4-3
D: TRBD1
CDR3: CASRTNRDRVYPAHF
DNA: TGCGCCAGCAGAACAAACCGGGACAGGGTCTATCCGGCCCACTTC

J: TRBJ2-1
size: -
V: TRBV4-2
D: -
CDR3: CASSQDGTSKANEQFF
DNA: TGTGCCAGCAGCCAAGATGGCACTAGTAAGGCCAATGAGCAGTTCTTC

J: TRBJ2-7
size: -
V: TRBV10-1
D: -
CDR3: CASSAGFLSYEQYF
DNA: TGCGCCAGCAGTGCAGGTTTCCTCTCCTACGAGCAGTACTTC

J: TRBJ2-5
size: -
V: TRBV5-1
D: TRBD1
CDR3: CASSALTGTEETQYF
DNA: TGCGCCAGCAGCGCCTTAACCGGGACAGAAGAGACCCAGTACTTC

J: TRBJ2-7
size: few
V: TRBV2
D: TRBD1
CDR3: CAGQGAGLGEQYF
DNA: TGTGCCGGACAGGGGGCGGGTCTGGGGGAGCAGTACTTC

J: TRBJ1-2
size: -
V: TRBV5-4
D: -
CDR3: CASSLGPANYGYTF
DNA: TGTGCCAGCAGCCTAGGCCCCGCCAACTATGGCTACACCTTC

J: TRBJ1-1
size: -
V: TRBV19
D: TRBD1
CDR3: CASLPDRGGNTEAFF
DNA: TGTGCCAGCCTACCTGACAGGGGCGGGAACACTGAAGCTTTCTTT

J: TRBJ1-2
size: -
V: TRBV6-5
D: TRBD1
CDR3: CASSYRQGRRYGYTF
DNA: TGTGCCAGCAGCTATCGACAGGGACGGCGTTATGGCTACACCTTC

J: TRBJ2-1
size: -
V: TRBV19
D: -
CDR3: CASSDTESSYNEQFF
DNA: TGTGCCAGTAGTGATACAGAGAGCTCCTACAATGAGCAGTTCTTC

J: TRBJ1-1
size: -
V: TRBV19
D: -
CDR3: CASSILARMNTEAFF
DNA: TGTGCCAGTAGTATCCTTGCGAGAATGAACACTGAAGCTTTCTTT

J: TRBJ2-1
size: -
V: TRBV6-5
D: TRBD2
CDR3: CASSSSGSLNEQFF
DNA: TGTGCCAGCAGCTCTAGCGGGAGCCTGAATGAGCAGTTCTTC

J: TRBJ1-3
size: -
V: TRBV28
D: -
CDR3: CASSSPSFANTIYF
DNA: TGTGCCAGCAGTTCCCCGTCGTTCGCGAACACCATATATTTT